This TCR beta chain was captured by sequencing in a study of cytomegalovirus exposure and HLA in healthy donors. V was clipped by 4 bases and J by 0 bases, with 19 bases between them. The CDR3 spans 17 residues. Germline assignment: CDR1 MGHRA and CDR2 YSYEKL. In regard to this clone: What it binds is unknown.

PCR primers comprised 60 Vbeta and 13 Jbeta primers. In the original workflow: There were about 80 million unique TCR beta chains by a later count, and approximately 10 million of them were shared. Using immunoSEQ multiplex PCR, the repertoire was profiled, and TCRdb retains in-frame clones only, with some absent. V, J and clone size are taken as reported in that table, and D and trimming were inferred from the DNA itself. The sample yields roughly 150,000 clones, roughly 80% seen once. Points from the study as a whole: Within a later analysis, the majority of CMV-associated TCR beta chains appeared HLA-restricted. Presence/absence analyses rested on an assumption that sequencing depth was roughly uniform across donors. The study listed under 200 cytomegalovirus-associated TCR beta chains.

The sample comprised PBMCs. The receptor was isolated from a boy under 10 years old in good health and CMV-seronegative. This chain links TRBV4-1 with TRBJ2-7; weak D call: TRBD2 (5 bases). CDR3 nucleotide sequence: TGCGCCAGCAGCCCCCTTTCCCTGAGAGGGAGCTCCTACGAGCAGTACTTC. Translating it yields CASSPLSLRGSSYEQYF.